This is a list of T cell receptor beta chains from one sample in a study of technical replicates of blood from a handful of donors. Generated by immunoSEQ multiplex PCR, the TCRdb table keeps only in-frame clones and is missing some. This sample has roughly 66,000 clones, with roughly 86% found just once. Specimen: PBMCs. These receptors were obtained from a human donor in good health. Some clones in this sample may be carry-over from other donors' samples. Both conserved end residues are part of each CDR3. Each record gives: J gene, D gene, clone size, V gene, CDR3 DNA, CDR3 protein. D genes are given only for firm matches. Only part of the rows carry a size: once, few, many, or a class if the clone is expanded.

J gene: TRBJ2-6; D gene: .; clone size: .; V gene: TRBV7-2; CDR3 DNA: TGTGCCAGCAGCTTTCTTCCAGGTTCCGGGGCCAACGTCCTGACTTTC; CDR3 protein: CASSFLPGSGANVLTF
J gene: TRBJ2-1; D gene: TRBD2; clone size: .; V gene: TRBV9; CDR3 DNA: TGTGCCAGCAGCCCCGGACTAGCAGGGAACAATGAGCAGTTCTTC; CDR3 protein: CASSPGLAGNNEQFF
J gene: TRBJ2-3; D gene: TRBD2; clone size: .; V gene: TRBV19; CDR3 DNA: TGTGCCAGTAGTATACAGCGGGGGGATACGCAGTATTTT; CDR3 protein: CASSIQRGDTQYF
J gene: TRBJ1-2; D gene: .; clone size: .; V gene: TRBV7-2; CDR3 DNA: TGTGCCAGCAGCCATAGGGGCGCTAACTATGGCTACACCTTC; CDR3 protein: CASSHRGANYGYTF
J gene: TRBJ2-2; D gene: .; clone size: .; V gene: TRBV4-2; CDR3 DNA: TGTGCCAGCAGCCAACAGGGAAACGCCGGGGAGCTGTTTTTT; CDR3 protein: CASSQQGNAGELFF
J gene: TRBJ2-7; D gene: .; clone size: .; V gene: TRBV18; CDR3 DNA: TGTGCCAGCTCCCCTACCCTGGTCGAGCAGTACTTC; CDR3 protein: CASSPTLVEQYF
J gene: TRBJ2-7; D gene: .; clone size: .; V gene: TRBV6-6; CDR3 DNA: TGTGCCAGCAGTTACGGACAGGAGGGCTCCTACGAGCAGTACTTC; CDR3 protein: CASSYGQEGSYEQYF
J gene: TRBJ2-7; D gene: .; clone size: .; V gene: TRBV5-1; CDR3 DNA: TGCGCCAGCAGCTTAGCAGGGGAGAGCTCCTACGAGCAGTACTTC; CDR3 protein: CASSLAGESSYEQYF
J gene: TRBJ2-7; D gene: .; clone size: .; V gene: TRBV21-1; CDR3 DNA: TGTGCCACCCTGAAAACAGGGTCCTACGAGCAGTACTTC; CDR3 protein: CATLKTGSYEQYF
J gene: TRBJ2-7; D gene: TRBD2; clone size: once; V gene: TRBV9; CDR3 DNA: TGTGCCAGCAGCGGCAATTCTGCGGGGGAGTACGAGCAGTACTTC; CDR3 protein: CASSGNSAGEYEQYF
J gene: TRBJ2-1; D gene: .; clone size: once; V gene: TRBV5-1; CDR3 DNA: TGCGCCAGCAGCTTGGGGTCCGCCGGTAAAAATGAGCAGTTCTTC; CDR3 protein: CASSLGSAGKNEQFF
J gene: TRBJ2-3; D gene: .; clone size: .; V gene: TRBV2; CDR3 DNA: TGTGCCAGCAGTGAGGGCCCGTGGGGGCACACAGATACGCAGTATTTT; CDR3 protein: CASSEGPWGHTDTQYF
J gene: TRBJ1-1; D gene: .; clone size: once; V gene: TRBV7-8; CDR3 DNA: TGTGCCAGCAGCCTGAGACAGATCGGCACTGAAGCTTTCTTT; CDR3 protein: CASSLRQIGTEAFF
J gene: TRBJ2-1; D gene: TRBD1; clone size: .; V gene: TRBV11-1; CDR3 DNA: TGTGCCAGCAGCTTAGACAGGGGCCCGACGAATGAGCAGTTCTTC; CDR3 protein: CASSLDRGPTNEQFF
J gene: TRBJ2-1; D gene: TRBD2; clone size: .; V gene: TRBV7-6; CDR3 DNA: TGTGCCAGCAGCTATCGAGCGGGGGGGACGTACAATGAGCAGTTCTTC; CDR3 protein: CASSYRAGGTYNEQFF
J gene: TRBJ2-3; D gene: TRBD1; clone size: .; V gene: TRBV18; CDR3 DNA: TGTGCCAGCTCGCGAGAGCTACAGGGGGTCAGCACAGATACGCAGTATTTT; CDR3 protein: CASSRELQGVSTDTQYF
J gene: TRBJ1-6; D gene: .; clone size: medium-sized; V gene: TRBV21-1; CDR3 DNA: TGTGCCAGCAGCAAAGTGGCCGACAGGGCCTTATACTCCTATAATTCACCCCTCCACTTT; CDR3 protein: CASSKVADRALYSYNSPLHF
J gene: TRBJ1-1; D gene: .; clone size: .; V gene: TRBV6-5; CDR3 DNA: TGTGCCAGCAGAACAGAACAAGTGAACACTGAAGCTTTCTTT; CDR3 protein: CASRTEQVNTEAFF
J gene: TRBJ2-1; D gene: .; clone size: .; V gene: TRBV5-1; CDR3 DNA: TGCGCCAGCAGCCCTTCCGGGGATGAGCAGTTCTTC; CDR3 protein: CASSPSGDEQFF
J gene: TRBJ2-7; D gene: TRBD2; clone size: .; V gene: TRBV4-1; CDR3 DNA: TGCGCCAGCAGCCAAGATGCCTGGCGGGAGGTTTACGAGCAGTACTTC; CDR3 protein: CASSQDAWREVYEQYF
J gene: TRBJ2-1; D gene: TRBD1; clone size: .; V gene: TRBV18; CDR3 DNA: TGTGCCAGCTCAGGAGACAGGGGCTACAATGAGCAGTTCTTC; CDR3 protein: CASSGDRGYNEQFF
J gene: TRBJ1-6; D gene: .; clone size: .; V gene: TRBV11-2; CDR3 DNA: TGTGCCAGCAGCCCGTTGTTTATCGAGGTGGATTCACCCCTCCACTTT; CDR3 protein: CASSPLFIEVDSPLHF
J gene: TRBJ1-5; D gene: TRBD1; clone size: .; V gene: TRBV9; CDR3 DNA: TGTGCCAGCAGCGCGACAGGGGGCGTTCAGCCCCAGCATTTT; CDR3 protein: CASSATGGVQPQHF
J gene: TRBJ2-3; D gene: TRBD2; clone size: once; V gene: TRBV4-2; CDR3 DNA: TGTGCCAGCAGCCAAGAGCTAGCGGGAGGTAGTCCAGATACGCAGTATTTT; CDR3 protein: CASSQELAGGSPDTQYF
J gene: TRBJ1-2; D gene: .; clone size: .; V gene: TRBV11-2; CDR3 DNA: TGTGCCAGCAGCTTAACTACGGTACGGAACACCTTC; CDR3 protein: CASSLTTVRNTF
J gene: TRBJ2-1; D gene: TRBD2; clone size: once; V gene: TRBV27; CDR3 DNA: TGTGCCAGCAGCCTGACTAGCGGGGGTTACAATGAGCAGTTCTTC; CDR3 protein: CASSLTSGGYNEQFF
J gene: TRBJ2-4; D gene: .; clone size: .; V gene: TRBV9; CDR3 DNA: TGTGCCAGCAGCGTCGGAGGTGCCACTTTAGCCAAAAACATTCAGTACTTC; CDR3 protein: CASSVGGATLAKNIQYF
J gene: TRBJ1-2; D gene: TRBD1; clone size: few; V gene: TRBV6-1; CDR3 DNA: TGTGCCAGTGCCCTACTGGGACAGGACCACTATGGCTACACCTTC; CDR3 protein: CASALLGQDHYGYTF
J gene: TRBJ1-2; D gene: .; clone size: .; V gene: TRBV4-1; CDR3 DNA: TGCGCCAGCAGCCAAGACACTTGGGGCAGGGCTTATTCTAACTATGGCTACACCTTC; CDR3 protein: CASSQDTWGRAYSNYGYTF
J gene: TRBJ1-3; D gene: .; clone size: .; V gene: TRBV30; CDR3 DNA: TGTGCCTGGACTGGGAGCTCTGGAAACACCATATATTTT; CDR3 protein: CAWTGSSGNTIYF
J gene: TRBJ2-7; D gene: .; clone size: .; V gene: TRBV11-2; CDR3 DNA: TGTGCCAGCAGCTTAGATGAAAGCGGAAAGAACTTTTACGAGCAGTACTTC; CDR3 protein: CASSLDESGKNFYEQYF
J gene: TRBJ2-1; D gene: TRBD2; clone size: once; V gene: TRBV7-2; CDR3 DNA: TGTGCCAGCAGCTCCGGGGCTAGCGGGAGTGCGTTCTTC; CDR3 protein: CASSSGASGSAFF
J gene: TRBJ2-7; D gene: .; clone size: .; V gene: TRBV15; CDR3 DNA: TGTGCCACCAGCAGGGCCCCCGGGGACGAGCAGTACTTC; CDR3 protein: CATSRAPGDEQYF
J gene: TRBJ1-2; D gene: .; clone size: .; V gene: TRBV2; CDR3 DNA: TGTGCCAGCAACACCAGACAGTCCTATGGCTACACCTTC; CDR3 protein: CASNTRQSYGYTF
J gene: TRBJ2-3; D gene: TRBD2; clone size: .; V gene: TRBV7-6; CDR3 DNA: TGTGCCAGCAGCCCGAGGACTAGCGGGAACACAGATACGCAGTATTTT; CDR3 protein: CASSPRTSGNTDTQYF
J gene: TRBJ2-2; D gene: .; clone size: .; V gene: TRBV7-8; CDR3 DNA: TGTGCCAGCAGCTCCAGTTTAGGGATAGCGAGGAACACCGGGGAGCTGTTTTTT; CDR3 protein: CASSSSLGIARNTGELFF
J gene: TRBJ1-3; D gene: TRBD1; clone size: .; V gene: TRBV4-1; CDR3 DNA: TGCGCCAGCAGCCAAGGGTTCAGGGGGCTGTGGGGAAACACCATATATTTT; CDR3 protein: CASSQGFRGLWGNTIYF
J gene: TRBJ2-5; D gene: .; clone size: .; V gene: TRBV5-4; CDR3 DNA: TGTGCCAGCAGGGGGGGCAGGGAGGGCGTCCAAGAGACCCAGTACTTC; CDR3 protein: CASRGGREGVQETQYF
J gene: TRBJ2-7; D gene: TRBD1; clone size: few; V gene: TRBV19; CDR3 DNA: TGTGCCAGTAGTACTGGACAGGGGGCCCACGAGCAGTACTTC; CDR3 protein: CASSTGQGAHEQYF
J gene: TRBJ1-2; D gene: .; clone size: .; V gene: TRBV28; CDR3 DNA: TGTGCCAGCAGTTCCCTTTATGGCTACACCTTC; CDR3 protein: CASSSLYGYTF
J gene: TRBJ2-2; D gene: .; clone size: once; V gene: TRBV10-3; CDR3 DNA: TGTGCCATCAGTGAGTCGGACCCCGGGGGTTACACCGGGGAGCTGTTTTTT; CDR3 protein: CAISESDPGGYTGELFF
J gene: TRBJ2-3; D gene: TRBD2; clone size: .; V gene: TRBV7-2; CDR3 DNA: TGTGCCAGCAGCCGAAGGACTAGCGGGGACACAGATACGCAGTATTTT; CDR3 protein: CASSRRTSGDTDTQYF
J gene: TRBJ2-2; D gene: .; clone size: once; V gene: TRBV6-5; CDR3 DNA: TGTGCCAGCAGTTACAGGCCTAGCGCTAACACCGGGGAGCTGTTTTTT; CDR3 protein: CASSYRPSANTGELFF
J gene: TRBJ1-3; D gene: .; clone size: .; V gene: TRBV7-9; CDR3 DNA: TGTGCCAGCAGCGGAGACAGGCGCTCTTTCTCTGGAAACACCATATATTTT; CDR3 protein: CASSGDRRSFSGNTIYF
J gene: TRBJ1-1; D gene: TRBD1; clone size: .; V gene: TRBV5-1; CDR3 DNA: TGCGCCAGCAGCTCAACGACAGGGGTTCACACTGAAGCTTTCTTT; CDR3 protein: CASSSTTGVHTEAFF
J gene: TRBJ1-5; D gene: TRBD1; clone size: .; V gene: TRBV4-2; CDR3 DNA: TGTGCCAGCAGCCACGGACAGGGGGATTATCAGCCCCAGCATTTT; CDR3 protein: CASSHGQGDYQPQHF
J gene: TRBJ2-1; D gene: .; clone size: .; V gene: TRBV9; CDR3 DNA: TGTGCCAGCAGCGCAACAGGGACCTACAATGAGCAGTTCTTC; CDR3 protein: CASSATGTYNEQFF
J gene: TRBJ2-1; D gene: .; clone size: .; V gene: TRBV11-2; CDR3 DNA: TGTGCCAGCAGCTTAGGAGGGAACTCCTACAATGAGCAGTTCTTC; CDR3 protein: CASSLGGNSYNEQFF
J gene: TRBJ1-2; D gene: .; clone size: .; V gene: TRBV9; CDR3 DNA: TGTGCCAGCAGCGTCGAAGAAACAGGCGGCTACACCTTC; CDR3 protein: CASSVEETGGYTF
J gene: TRBJ2-2; D gene: .; clone size: .; V gene: TRBV5-4; CDR3 DNA: TGTGCCAGCAGCTTGGGGGGGCTGGGGCTGTGGACCGGGGAGCTGTTTTTT; CDR3 protein: CASSLGGLGLWTGELFF
J gene: TRBJ2-4; D gene: .; clone size: .; V gene: TRBV19; CDR3 DNA: TGTGCCAGTACCCCTTGGGGCAGGGCCCCGGGAAACATTCAGTACTTC; CDR3 protein: CASTPWGRAPGNIQYF
J gene: TRBJ2-7; D gene: TRBD2; clone size: .; V gene: TRBV7-8; CDR3 DNA: TGTGCCAGCAGCTCAACCGGGACTAGTAGCGAGCAGTACTTC; CDR3 protein: CASSSTGTSSEQYF
J gene: TRBJ2-1; D gene: TRBD2; clone size: .; V gene: TRBV4-1; CDR3 DNA: TGCGCCAGCAGCCACCCCCGGGCGGGAGGGTTCTCCTACAATGAGCAGTTCTTC; CDR3 protein: CASSHPRAGGFSYNEQFF
J gene: TRBJ1-1; D gene: TRBD1; clone size: .; V gene: TRBV6-1; CDR3 DNA: TGTGCCAGCAGGGAGACAGGGTCGGTCACTGAAGCTTTCTTT; CDR3 protein: CASRETGSVTEAFF
J gene: TRBJ1-2; D gene: .; clone size: few; V gene: TRBV7-9; CDR3 DNA: TGTGCCAGCAGCAAGGTTAACGAGGGCTATGGCTACACCTTC; CDR3 protein: CASSKVNEGYGYTF
J gene: TRBJ1-5; D gene: TRBD1; clone size: .; V gene: TRBV6-5; CDR3 DNA: TGTGCCAGCAGTTACTCGACAGGGGCGGATCAGCCCCAGCATTTT; CDR3 protein: CASSYSTGADQPQHF
J gene: TRBJ2-1; D gene: TRBD2; clone size: .; V gene: TRBV2; CDR3 DNA: TGTGCCGCCCCACGCGGGGGGCGGGAGGGCCTTGGTGAGCAGTTCTTC; CDR3 protein: CAAPRGGREGLGEQFF
J gene: TRBJ2-3; D gene: .; clone size: .; V gene: TRBV7-2; CDR3 DNA: TGTGCCAGCAGCTTAACGGCCGGGGGTTCGACCGGTACGCAGTATTTT; CDR3 protein: CASSLTAGGSTGTQYF
J gene: TRBJ2-7; D gene: .; clone size: few; V gene: TRBV7-2; CDR3 DNA: TGTGCCAGCAGCTTAGTGGCTAGCGTCTCCTACGAGCAGTACTTC; CDR3 protein: CASSLVASVSYEQYF